This paragraph covers one T cell receptor (beta chain) sequence. No base qualities exist here, and no much larger clone lies one base off it. Because TCR-alpha and TCR-beta chains were sequenced unpaired, no chain pairing information was available. TCR libraries were generated with the immunoSEQ multiplex PCR assay, using TCR-beta and/or TCR-alpha/delta assays for each sample. Amplified TCR libraries were sequenced on the Illumina high-throughput platform. In the original analysis: Clustering and dimensionality reduction relied on pairwise TCRdist distances among GMM-specific receptors from T cells that were either sorted ex vivo or expanded in vitro. Sequence motifs defined by gene usage and CDR3 content were checked for enrichment by comparing tetramer-positive and tetramer-negative populations. As stored in TCRdb, this immuneACCESS dataset retains in-frame rearrangements with V and J assigned. A fraction of the clones does not appear; measured against another copy, unresolved V genes explain less than half of the discrepancy, and the remainder lacks a known reason. V and J calls and clone size come straight from that table; D and trimming were deduced from the DNA. This sample has about 58,000 clones in its table, and 88% of those were observed once. The ten largest clones take up around a fifth of the sample.

Taken from cysteine to phenylalanine, the CDR3 has 16 residues. The entry retains the CDR3 DNA only, 48 bases that are in frame from base 1. The germline V gene supplies CDR1 SGHTA and CDR2 FQGNSA. V loses 3 bases, J loses 2 bases, and the germline ends lie 14 bases apart. Thawed, overnight-rested PBMC were stained with GMM-loaded CD1B tetramer, a Live/Dead dye and anti-CD3, then sorted on a FACS Aria II. The CD1B tetramers were loaded with C32 glucose monomycolate that had been purified from Rhodococcus equi. Before cryopreservation, the PBMC used for tetramer sorting had been depleted of CD14-expressing monocytes as part of a separate study. From each donor, some 100,000 tetramer-negative cells were also sorted and analyzed side by side with the tetramer-positive cells. GMM-loaded CD1B tetramers were used to sort antigen-specific T cells from four healthy South African adults. The data were obtained in a study of T cells in tuberculosis (dated 2018 in TCRdb). Some background on the complete study: The study combined CD1B tetramers and high-throughput TCR immunosequencing to characterize T cells specific for the mycobacterial lipid antigen glucose monomycolate (GMM).

Broad study findings and their caveats: T cells binding the CD1B-GMM tetramer with low affinity may have been missed by the stringent sort gate.

This TCR was recovered from an adult woman with latent tuberculosis. The chain links TRBV7-2 with TRBJ1-3, with no reliable assignment of the D segment. Sequencing input: CD1b-GMM tetramer-negative cells sorted from PBMCs. The sample's cell subset or site label, in plain terms: T cells not binding CD1B-GMM tetramer, sorted from same donor. The CDR3 reads as follows: CASSFEAGPPGNTIYF. The DNA sequence reads TGTGCCAGCAGCTTTGAGGCGGGCCCCCCTGGAAACACCATATATTTT.